These 25 T cell receptor beta chains were sequenced from one sample in a study of regulatory T cells in long-lasting Graves disease. Time point described: newly diagnosed GD, antithyroid drugs for less than 3 months. PBMC RNA served as the TCR library source. HTBI primers from iRepertoire and Arm-PCR of CDR3 regions yielded the TCR beta libraries. TCRdb passed the multiplex PCR reads through MiXCR, listing each CDR3 protein once. The table lists around 400,000 distinct CDR3 sequences, around 16% of them singletons, with about 7.8% in the top ten. These data were also reused for a study on T cells in Graves' hyperthyroidism and ophthalmopathy.

Sample: peripheral blood mononuclear cells (PBMCs), taken at new diagnosis, from a patient treated with antithyroid drugs. All receptors derive from a woman aged 40 to 49 with Graves disease.

This clonotype came up many times. The genes are TRBV20-1 and TRBJ2-2, with D possibly being TRBD1 or TRBD2 (5 bases each). Germline CDR1 reads DFQATT; CDR2 reads SNEGSKA (reference sequence). Trimming shortened V by 6 bases and J by 4 bases, and 12 bases separated the two germline ends. CDR3 length equals 13 residues. The CDR3: CSATGPTTGELFF. DNA for the CDR3: TGCAGTGCCACGGGGCCGACCACCGGGGAGCTGTTTTTT.

Many counts were recorded for this clonotype. The chain links TRBV6-5 to TRBJ1-2; D is possibly TRBD1 (6 bases). Trimming took off 0 bases at V and 4 bases at J, with 15 bases between the two ends. This CDR3 is built from 16 residues. Germline V CDR1 and CDR2: MNHEY, SVGAGI. The CDR3 sequence is CASSYSQGQGSYGYTF. DNA for the CDR3: TGTGCCAGCAGTTACTCTCAGGGACAAGGTAGCTATGGCTACACCTTC.

This clonotype was picked up many times. The V and J genes are TRBV11-3 and TRBJ2-5; D unclear. There are 13 residues in the CDR3. Trimming stripped 6 bases from V and 0 bases from J, with 8 bases between. Germline-derived CDR1 and CDR2 are SGHNT and YENEEA. The DNA of the CDR3 is TGTGCCAGCAGGACCGAGTACCAAGAGACCCAGTACTTC. It translates to CASRTEYQETQYF.

This clonotype was observed many times. The chain uses TRBV29-1 and TRBJ2-3; 9 bases match TRBD2. The CDR3 is made up of 16 amino acids. The germline gives CDR1 SQVTM, CDR2 ANQGSEA. The J segment lost 3 bases and the V segment lost 0 bases, leaving 7 bases of the junction unmatched. The CDR3 loop is CSVEDRASGITDTQYF. CDR3 nucleotides: TGCAGCGTTGAAGATCGGGCTAGCGGGATTACAGATACGCAGTATTTT.

This clonotype showed up many times. The chain employs TRBV12-5 and TRBJ2-5, with 11 nucleotides matching TRBD2. Germline CDR1 reads LGHNT; CDR2 reads FRNRAP. V shed 4 bases and J 5 bases; nucleotides not matched to a gene: 18. CDR3 length: 19 residues. CDR3 sequence reads: CASGSPGLAAGAQGETQYF. In DNA, the CDR3 is TGTGCTAGTGGTTCACCGGGACTAGCGGCGGGCGCCCAAGGGGAGACCCAGTACTTC.

Ten or more counts support this clonotype. The chain combines TRBV28 with TRBJ2-4; possibly TRBD1 for D (6 bases). Germline lookup yields CDR1 MDHEN and CDR2 SYDVKM. The V end lost 1 base, the J end lost 13 bases, and 14 bases lay between the germline ends. The CDR3 totals 13 residues. CDR3 coding DNA: TGTGCCAGCAGTTTATCCCGACAGGCTTTGCAGTACTTC. It encodes CASSLSRQALQYF.

This clonotype was counted at least ten times. This chain links TRBV12-3 or TRBV12-4 with TRBJ2-3; TRBD2 aligns across 7 bases. With the DNA end fitting TRBJ2-7 better, the J assignment may be wrong. CDR3 length: 15 amino acids. For the CDR3, the DNA is TGTGCCAGCAGCCATCAGCGGGGACTCTCCTACGAGCAGTACTTC. Translated, it gives CASSHQRGLSYEQYF.

At least ten counts were recorded for this clonotype. The chain combines TRBV20-1 with TRBJ2-3; the match to TRBD2 covers 8 bases. The CDR3 covers 15 residues. CDR1 and CDR2 (germline): DFQATT, SNEGSKA (reference sequence). After removal of 0 bases from V and 0 bases from J, the junction contained 2 bases not matched to a gene. The CDR3 nucleotides read TGCAGTGCTAGAGATCGCGGGAGGAGCACAGATACGCAGTATTTT. Its translation is CSARDRGRSTDTQYF.

V usage is TRBV12-3 or TRBV12-4 and J usage is TRBJ1-5, with 10 bases identical to TRBD1. V was pared by 6 bases and J by 4 bases, with 6 bases of the junction left unmatched. The CDR3 contains 15 residues. CDR3 sequence reads: CASSSPGQGNQPQHF. As DNA, the CDR3 is TGTGCCAGCAGCAGCCCGGGACAGGGGAATCAGCCCCAGCATTTT.

The CDR3 DNA follows: TGCGCCAGCAGCTTGGAGGGGGGCAGAACTGGAAACACCATATATTTT. As protein: CASSLEGGRTGNTIYF. The chain joins TRBV5-1 to TRBJ1-3; weak D call: TRBD1 (6 bases). The V end was cut by 0 bases, the J end by 2 bases, with 12 bases between. The CDR3 contains 16 residues. Germline V lookup: CDR1 SGHRS, CDR2 YFSETQ. Full variable domain (outside the CDR3, taken from reference TRBV5-1 and TRBJ1-3): KAGVTQTPRYLIKTRGQQVTLSCSPISGHRSVSWYQQTPGQGLQFLFEYFSETQRNKGNFPGRFSGRQFSNSRSEMNVSTLELGDSALYLCASSLEGGRTGNTIYFGEGSWLTVV.

This clonotype has at least ten counts. This chain joins TRBV2 and TRBJ2-4; D call uncertain. This CDR3 contains 13 residues. CDR1 and CDR2 from the germline V gene are SNHLY and FYNNEI. Trimming shortened V by 6 bases and J by 2 bases, and 8 bases separated the two germline ends. The CDR3 coding sequence is TGTGCCAGCAGGGGGTTGACCAAAAACATTCAGTACTTC. Translation: CASRGLTKNIQYF.

The chain couples TRBV6-2 or TRBV6-3 to TRBJ1-1, with 8 positions matching TRBD1. Losses at the gene ends were 4 bases for V and 6 bases for J; bases not matched to a gene: 4. The germline V gene has CDR1 MNHEY and CDR2 SVGEGT. This CDR3 is built from 13 residues. The CDR3 DNA is TGTGCCAGCAGTTCAGGGGGCGACCCTGAAGCTTTCTTT. Protein sequence: CASSSGGDPEAFF.

As for this clonotype: At one of its ends the junction is not consistent with the germline gene, which may arise from a read error. The V call is TRBV29-1, the J call TRBJ1-1; a possible D gene is TRBD1 (5 bases). CDR1 and CDR2 from the germline V gene are SQVTM and ANQGSEA. This CDR3 region has 11 residues. CDR3 nucleotides: TGCGGCGTTTATATGGGGCAGGGAGCTTTCTTT. It specifies CGVYMGQGAFF.

This clonotype was counted ten times or more. At one end, the junction sequence differs from germline, possibly due to a read error. This sequence joins TRBV13 and TRBJ1-1; the D gene is possibly TRBD1 (6 bases). CDR3 size: 13 residues. Germline V gene data show CDR1 as PRHDT and CDR2 as FYEKMQ (reference sequence). CDR3 loop: CASSLGQPNEAFF. CDR3 DNA: TGTGCCAGCAGCCTAGGACAGCCCAATGAAGCTTTCTTT.

This clonotype was picked up many times. The chain uses TRBV14 and TRBJ2-1; 7 bases map to TRBD2. This CDR3 contains 16 residues. Trimming at V came to 2 bases and at J to 4 bases, leaving 8 bases not matched to a gene. Germline CDR1 SGHDN, CDR2 FVKESK. CDR3 coding DNA: TGTGCCAGCAGCCAAATGGGGTCGGGAGGATACAATGAGCAGTTCTTC. This translates into CASSQMGSGGYNEQFF.

V and J are TRBV6-1 and TRBJ2-5; 7 bases are a match to TRBD2. The CDR3 loop spans 17 amino acids. V lost 8 bases to trimming and J lost 5 bases; unmatched junction nucleotides: 20. Germline-derived CDR1 and CDR2 are MNHNS and SASEGT. The CDR3 DNA is TGTGCCAGCTCTCCTCCGGGTCTAGCGGCCATGGTGGAGACCCAGTACTTC. As protein: CASSPPGLAAMVETQYF.

Regarding this clonotype: One junction end does not reproduce the germline sequence, and a read error may be involved. J is TRBJ2-1 and V is TRBV13; 9 bases are shared with TRBD1. The CDR3 length is 15 residues. The germline V gene encodes CDR1 PRHDT and CDR2 FYEKMQ (reference sequence). This CDR3 reads CVSSLGDRVPNEQFF. The DNA of the CDR3 is TGTGTCAGCAGCCTCGGGGACAGGGTTCCCAATGAGCAGTTCTTC.

This chain joins TRBV19 and TRBJ2-1; weak D call: TRBD2 (5 bases). Germline lookup yields CDR1 LNHDA and CDR2 SQIVND (reference sequence). CDR3 length equals 14 residues. The V and J ends lost 6 bases and 5 bases respectively, with 14 bases between them. The DNA for the CDR3 is TGTGCCAGTAGCTGGACTCCTACAGACAATGAGCAGTTCTTC. Encoded protein: CASSWTPTDNEQFF. The full variable domain, completed using reference TRBV19 and TRBJ2-1, is DGGITQSPKYLFRKEGQNVTLSCEQNLNHDAMYWYRQDPGQGLRLIYYSQIVNDFQKGDIAEGYSVSREKKESFPLTVTSAQKNPTAFYLCASSWTPTDNEQFFGPGTRLTVL.

This clonotype was counted between two and nine times. This chain connects TRBV5-1 to TRBJ2-7, with D possibly being TRBD2 (6 bases). Trimming pared 3 bases from V and 0 bases from J, leaving 16 bases between. The germline V gene encodes CDR1 SGHRS and CDR2 YFSETQ. The CDR3 extends over 16 amino acids. CDR3 nucleotides: TGCGCCAGCAGCTCTTCGACGCGCGGGGACTCCTACGAGCAGTACTTC. It is translated as CASSSSTRGDSYEQYF.

This chain links TRBV28 with TRBJ2-7, with 9 bases identical to TRBD1. The J segment lost 2 bases and the V segment lost 2 bases, leaving 7 bases of the junction unmatched. Germline V CDR1 and CDR2: MDHEN, SYDVKM. This CDR3 contains 16 residues. CDR3: CASSLLVGQGPYEQYF. CDR3 DNA sequence: TGTGCCAGCAGTTTACTTGTGGGACAGGGACCCTACGAGCAGTACTTC.

The table lists this clonotype with a few counts. V and J are TRBV29-1 and TRBJ2-5, with D possibly matching TRBD1 (6 bases). Germline V CDR1 and CDR2: SQVTM, ANQGSEA. There are 13 residues in the CDR3. Trimming cost V 8 bases and J 2 bases, with 15 bases left between them. The CDR3 DNA reads TGCAGCATTCCGACAGGCGGGCAAGAGACCCAGTACTTC. Its protein product is CSIPTGGQETQYF.

This clonotype was observed at least ten times. This chain links TRBV6-2 or TRBV6-3 with TRBJ2-1, with 8 bases lining up with TRBD2. Germline V lookup: CDR1 MNHEY, CDR2 SVGEGT. This CDR3 comprises 16 residues. V shed 5 bases, J shed 2 bases, and the junction held 8 bases outside the gene matches. The CDR3 is CASSEEVAGTYNEQFF. As DNA, the CDR3 is TGTGCCAGCAGTGAAGAGGTAGCGGGAACCTACAATGAGCAGTTCTTC.

The chain links TRBV6-2 or TRBV6-3 to TRBJ1-2; weak D call: TRBD1 (5 bases). Germline V lookup: CDR1 MNHEY, CDR2 SVGEGT. This CDR3 spans 14 amino acids. The germline V and J ends were trimmed by 5 bases and 8 bases, with 18 bases remaining between them. The CDR3 DNA sequence: TGTGCCAGCAGTGAACTAGGTCCCGAGGGGGGCTACACCTTC. Translating gives CASSELGPEGGYTF.

This clonotype was observed once. The chain combines TRBV28 with TRBJ1-5; TRBD1 matches at 8 bases. Germline CDR1 reads MDHEN; CDR2 reads SYDVKM. The CDR3 has 14 residues. V was clipped by 5 bases and J by 7 bases; unmatched bases: 7. The CDR3 is CASSGQGARQPQHF. Here the CDR3 DNA reads TGTGCCAGCAGTGGTCAGGGGGCGAGGCAGCCCCAGCATTTT.

In its sample, this clonotype was seen once. This rearrangement joins TRBV5-5 to TRBJ1-1; 7 bases line up with TRBD1. This CDR3 has 16 residues. V trimming: 4 bases; J trimming: 0 bases; junction bases outside the gene matches: 9. Germline CDR1 SGHKS, CDR2 YYEKEE (reference sequence). The CDR3 DNA follows: TGTGCCAGCAGCCAGGGGGGCTGGTCTGTGAACACTGAAGCTTTCTTT. Protein: CASSQGGWSVNTEAFF.